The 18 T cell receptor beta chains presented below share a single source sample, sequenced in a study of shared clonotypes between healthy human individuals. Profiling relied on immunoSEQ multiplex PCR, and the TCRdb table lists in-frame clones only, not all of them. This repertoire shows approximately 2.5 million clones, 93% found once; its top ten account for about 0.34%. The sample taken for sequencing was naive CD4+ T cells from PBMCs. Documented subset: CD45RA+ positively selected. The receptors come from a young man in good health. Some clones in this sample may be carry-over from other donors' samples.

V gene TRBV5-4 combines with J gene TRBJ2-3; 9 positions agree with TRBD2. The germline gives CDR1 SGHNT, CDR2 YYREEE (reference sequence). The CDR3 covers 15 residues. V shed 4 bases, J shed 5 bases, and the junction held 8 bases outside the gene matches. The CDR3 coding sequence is TGTGCCAGCAGCCTAAGCGGGAGGCAAGGAGATACGCAGTATTTT. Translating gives CASSLSGRQGDTQYF. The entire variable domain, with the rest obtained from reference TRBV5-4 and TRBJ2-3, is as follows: ETGVTQSPTHLIKTRGQQVTLRCSSQSGHNTVSWYQQALGQGPQFIFQYYREEENGRGNFPPRFSGLQFPNYSSELNVNALELDDSALYLCASSLSGRQGDTQYFGPGTRLTVL.

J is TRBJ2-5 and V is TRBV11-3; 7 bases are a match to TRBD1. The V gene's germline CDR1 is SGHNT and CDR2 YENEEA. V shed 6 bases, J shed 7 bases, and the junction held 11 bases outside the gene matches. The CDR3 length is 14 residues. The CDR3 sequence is CASSPQGNDGTQYF. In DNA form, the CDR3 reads TGTGCCAGCAGTCCACAGGGGAATGATGGGACCCAGTACTTC.

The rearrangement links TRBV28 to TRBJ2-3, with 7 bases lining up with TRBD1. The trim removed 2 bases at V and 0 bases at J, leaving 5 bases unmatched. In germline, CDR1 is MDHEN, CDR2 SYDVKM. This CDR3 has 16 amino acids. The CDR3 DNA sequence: TGTGCCAGCAGTTTACCGACAGGGTATAGCACAGATACGCAGTATTTT. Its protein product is CASSLPTGYSTDTQYF.

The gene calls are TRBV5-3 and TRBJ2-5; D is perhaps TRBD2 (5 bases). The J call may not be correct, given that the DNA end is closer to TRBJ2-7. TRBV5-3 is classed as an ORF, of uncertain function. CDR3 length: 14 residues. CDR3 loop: CARSLEPSGYEQYF. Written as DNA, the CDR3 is TGTGCCAGAAGCTTGGAGCCAAGCGGCTACGAGCAGTACTTC.

CDR3 nucleotide sequence: TGTGCCAGCAATCGACAGGGGAACTCCTACGAGCAGTACTTC. Amino acid sequence: CASNRQGNSYEQYF. This chain joins TRBV6-1 and TRBJ2-7, with TRBD1 matching 8 bases. This CDR3 contains 14 residues. The V gene end was trimmed by 7 bases and the J gene end by 0 bases; junction bases not matched to a gene: 5. The V gene's germline CDR1 is MNHNS and CDR2 SASEGT.

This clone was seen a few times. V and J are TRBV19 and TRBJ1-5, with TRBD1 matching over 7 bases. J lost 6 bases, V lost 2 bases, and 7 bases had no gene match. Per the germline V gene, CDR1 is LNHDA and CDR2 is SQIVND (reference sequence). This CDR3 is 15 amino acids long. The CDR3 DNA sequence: TGTGCCAGTAGTATATCGACAGGGACGGGTCAGCCCCAGCATTTT. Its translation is CASSISTGTGQPQHF.

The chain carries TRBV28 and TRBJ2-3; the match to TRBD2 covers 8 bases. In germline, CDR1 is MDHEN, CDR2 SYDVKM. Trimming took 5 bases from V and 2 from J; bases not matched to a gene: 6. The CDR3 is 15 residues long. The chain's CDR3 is CASSDIAGPTDTQYF. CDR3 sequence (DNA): TGTGCCAGCAGTGACATAGCGGGGCCCACAGATACGCAGTATTTT. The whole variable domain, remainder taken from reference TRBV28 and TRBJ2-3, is DVKVTQSSRYLVKRTGEKVFLECVQDMDHENMFWYRQDPGLGLRLIYFSYDVKMKEKGDIPEGYSVSREKKERFSLILESASTNQTSMYLCASSDIAGPTDTQYFGPGTRLTVL.

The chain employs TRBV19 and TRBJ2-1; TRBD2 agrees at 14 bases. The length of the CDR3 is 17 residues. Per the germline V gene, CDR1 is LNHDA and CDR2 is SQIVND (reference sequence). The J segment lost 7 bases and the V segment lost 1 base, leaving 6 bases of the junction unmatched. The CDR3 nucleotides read TGTGCCAGTAGTATAGGACCCGGGACTAGCGGGAGAAATGAGCAGTTCTTC. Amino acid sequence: CASSIGPGTSGRNEQFF.

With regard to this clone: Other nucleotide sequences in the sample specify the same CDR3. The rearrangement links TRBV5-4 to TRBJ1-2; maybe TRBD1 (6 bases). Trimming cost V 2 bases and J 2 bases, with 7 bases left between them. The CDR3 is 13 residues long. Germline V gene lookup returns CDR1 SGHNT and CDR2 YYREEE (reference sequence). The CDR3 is CASSFDRNYGYTF. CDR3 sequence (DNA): TGTGCCAGCAGCTTCGACAGGAACTATGGCTACACCTTC.

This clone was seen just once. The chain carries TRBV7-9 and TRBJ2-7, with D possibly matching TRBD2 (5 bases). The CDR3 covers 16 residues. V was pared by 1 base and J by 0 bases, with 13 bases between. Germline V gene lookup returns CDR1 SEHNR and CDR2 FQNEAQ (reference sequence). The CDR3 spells CASSLDVWTDSYEQYF. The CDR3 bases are TGTGCCAGCAGCTTAGATGTGTGGACTGACTCCTACGAGCAGTACTTC.

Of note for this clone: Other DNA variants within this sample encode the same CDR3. CDR3 DNA: TGTGCCAGCAGTGAAGGAAGGGGGGATGGCTACACCTTC. Protein product: CASSEGRGDGYTF. The chain links TRBV6-1 to TRBJ1-2, with D perhaps matching TRBD1 (6 bases). CDR3 length: 13 residues. V was shortened by 1 base and J by 6 bases, with 9 bases between the two germline ends. Germline V CDR1 and CDR2: MNHNS, SASEGT.

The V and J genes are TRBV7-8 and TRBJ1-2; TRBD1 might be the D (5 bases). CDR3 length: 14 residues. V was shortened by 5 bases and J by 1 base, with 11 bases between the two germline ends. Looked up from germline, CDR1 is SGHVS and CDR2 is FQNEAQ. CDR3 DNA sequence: TGTGCCAGCAGCCGGACAACCCTTAACTATGGCTACACCTTC. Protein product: CASSRTTLNYGYTF.

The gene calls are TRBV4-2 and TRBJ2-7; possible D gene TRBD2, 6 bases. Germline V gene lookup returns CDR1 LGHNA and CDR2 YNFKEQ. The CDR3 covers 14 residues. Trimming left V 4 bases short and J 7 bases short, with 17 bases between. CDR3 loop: CASSPSGLLLEQYF. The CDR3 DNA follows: TGTGCCAGCAGCCCCTCGGGACTCCTCCTGGAGCAGTACTTC.

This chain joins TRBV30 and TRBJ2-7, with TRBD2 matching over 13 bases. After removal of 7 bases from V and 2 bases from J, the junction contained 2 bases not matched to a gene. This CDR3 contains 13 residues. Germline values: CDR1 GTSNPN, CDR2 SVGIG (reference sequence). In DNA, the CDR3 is TGTGCCTCACTAGCGGGAGGGACCTACGAGCAGTACTTC. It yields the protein CASLAGGTYEQYF.

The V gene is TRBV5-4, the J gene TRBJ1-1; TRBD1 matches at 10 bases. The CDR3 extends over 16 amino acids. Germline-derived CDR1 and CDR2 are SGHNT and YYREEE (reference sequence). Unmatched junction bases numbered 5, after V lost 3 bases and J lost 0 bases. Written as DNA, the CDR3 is TGTGCCAGCAGCTACCCGGGACAGGGGATGAACACTGAAGCTTTCTTT. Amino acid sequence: CASSYPGQGMNTEAFF.

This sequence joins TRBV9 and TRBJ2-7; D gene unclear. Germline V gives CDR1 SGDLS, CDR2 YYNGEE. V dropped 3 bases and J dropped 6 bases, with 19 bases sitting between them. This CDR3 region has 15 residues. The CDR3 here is CASSASRTLIGEQYF. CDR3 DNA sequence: TGTGCCAGCAGCGCGTCCCGTACTTTGATAGGCGAGCAGTACTTC.

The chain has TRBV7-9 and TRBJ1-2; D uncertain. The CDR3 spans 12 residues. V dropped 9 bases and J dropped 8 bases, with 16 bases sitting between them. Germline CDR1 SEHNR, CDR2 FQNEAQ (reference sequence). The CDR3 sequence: CARAYELRGYTF. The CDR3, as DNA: TGTGCCAGGGCTTATGAGCTCCGCGGCTACACCTTC.

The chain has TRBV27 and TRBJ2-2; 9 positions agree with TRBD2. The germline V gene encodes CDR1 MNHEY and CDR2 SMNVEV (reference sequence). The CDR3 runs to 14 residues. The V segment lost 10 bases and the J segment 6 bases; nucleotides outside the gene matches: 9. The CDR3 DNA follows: TGTGCCACCGCGGGAGGGCCGTACGCCGGGGAGCTGTTTTTT. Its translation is CATAGGPYAGELFF.